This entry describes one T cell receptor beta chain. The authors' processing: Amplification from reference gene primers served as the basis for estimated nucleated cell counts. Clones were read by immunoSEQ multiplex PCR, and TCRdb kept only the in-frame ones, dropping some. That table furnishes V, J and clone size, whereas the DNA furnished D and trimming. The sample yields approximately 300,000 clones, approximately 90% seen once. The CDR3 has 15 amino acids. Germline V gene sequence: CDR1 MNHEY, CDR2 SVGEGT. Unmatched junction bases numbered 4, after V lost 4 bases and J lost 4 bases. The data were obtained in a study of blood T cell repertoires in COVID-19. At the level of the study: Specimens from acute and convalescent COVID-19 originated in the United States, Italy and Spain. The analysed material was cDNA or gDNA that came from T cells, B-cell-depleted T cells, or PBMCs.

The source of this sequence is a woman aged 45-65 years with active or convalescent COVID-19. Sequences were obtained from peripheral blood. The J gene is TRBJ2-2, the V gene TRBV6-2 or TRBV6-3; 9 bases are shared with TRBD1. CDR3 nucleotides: TGTGCCAGCAGTTCCGGGACAGGGTTCACCGGGGAGCTGTTTTTT. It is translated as CASSSGTGFTGELFF.